The rows below give T cell receptor beta chains drawn from one sample of a study of T cell repertoires in ileal Crohn's disease. Generated by immunoSEQ multiplex PCR, the TCRdb table keeps only in-frame clones and is missing some. Among approximately 2,000 clones listed, 75% to 90% were seen once. Input material: ileal tissue. Receptors were obtained from an adult with Crohn's disease. Both conserved end residues are part of each CDR3. D genes are given only for firm matches. Size tells how often a clone was seen (once, few, many) or the class of an expanded clone, and some rows leave it out.

d_gene	v_gene	abundance	j_gene	CDR3nt	CDR3aa
TRBD2	TRBV9	NA	TRBJ2-5	TGTGCCAGCAGCTTTCGCGGGGGGGCGGGAGAGACCCAGTACTTC	CASSFRGGAGETQYF
TRBD2	TRBV11-1	NA	TRBJ2-1	TGTGCCAGCAGCTTAGGTCTGAGGAGCGGGGGGCCCAGTGAGCAGTTCTTC	CASSLGLRSGGPSEQFF
NA	TRBV11-2	NA	TRBJ2-7	TGTGCCAGCAGAGGTACCGGGGGCAGGGGAACCTACGAGCAGTACTTC	CASRGTGGRGTYEQYF
NA	TRBV11-2	NA	TRBJ2-3	TGTGCCAGCAGCCCAGCGACGATCACAGATACGCAGTATTTT	CASSPATITDTQYF
TRBD1	TRBV5-1	NA	TRBJ2-5	TGCGCCAGCAGCTCCGGACAGGGGGGTCAGACCATAAGAGAGACCCAGTACTTC	CASSSGQGGQTIRETQYF
TRBD1	TRBV5-4	NA	TRBJ2-7	TGTGCCAGCAGCTTGGGCCCGACAGGGGGGACAAGCTCCTACGAGCAGTACTTC	CASSLGPTGGTSSYEQYF
TRBD1	TRBV28	once	TRBJ1-3	TGTGCCAGCAGTTTGCTTGGAACCGGGACAGAAGGAAACACCATATATTTT	CASSLLGTGTEGNTIYF
TRBD2	TRBV7-2	NA	TRBJ2-3	TGTGCCAGCAGCTCAAAGCGGGGCCCCACAGATACGCAGTATTTT	CASSSKRGPTDTQYF
NA	TRBV28	once	TRBJ1-2	TGTGCCAGCGGGACGACTTACTATGGCTACACCTTC	CASGTTYYGYTF
NA	TRBV28	NA	TRBJ2-7	TGTGCCAGCAGTCTAGCCAACTCCATTACCTACGAGCAGTACTTC	CASSLANSITYEQYF
NA	TRBV15	NA	TRBJ1-2	TGTGCCACCAGCAGAGATTCCCGGCCAGGGGCCCATGGCTACACCTTC	CATSRDSRPGAHGYTF
NA	TRBV19	NA	TRBJ2-1	TGTGCCAGTAGTGCGGGACTCCCCTGGGAATACAATGAGCAGTTCTTC	CASSAGLPWEYNEQFF
TRBD1	TRBV27	few	TRBJ1-6	TGTGCCAGCAGTGCATGGGACAGGGATAATTCACCCCTCCACTTT	CASSAWDRDNSPLHF
NA	TRBV2	NA	TRBJ2-6	TGTGCCAGCAGTGAATGGGGAGCCTCTGGGGCCAACGTCCTGACTTTC	CASSEWGASGANVLTF
NA	TRBV29-1	NA	TRBJ1-6	TGCAGCTGCGGCGTGGCCTCCTATAATTCACCCCTCCACTTT	CSCGVASYNSPLHF
TRBD1	TRBV27	NA	TRBJ1-6	TGTGCCAGCACTCTCTCGACAACAGGGGCAGGTTCACCCCTCCACTTT	CASTLSTTGAGSPLHF
NA	TRBV14	few	TRBJ1-2	TGTGCCAGCAGCACAGGCTCTAACTATGGCTACACCTTC	CASSTGSNYGYTF
NA	TRBV19	NA	TRBJ2-7	TGTGCCAGTAGCCAACTAGTGGGGTACGAGCAGTACTTC	CASSQLVGYEQYF
NA	TRBV5-1	NA	TRBJ2-2	TGCGCCAGCAGCCCACTCGGGGGCCTGAACACCGGGGAGCTGTTTTTT	CASSPLGGLNTGELFF
NA	TRBV27	few	TRBJ1-1	TGTGCCAGCAGTTTCAGGGGCCCCGGGGACACTGAAGCTTTCTTT	CASSFRGPGDTEAFF
NA	TRBV2	NA	TRBJ2-1	TGTGCCAGCAGTGCGCTGGGCAGCTCCTACAATGAGCAGTTCTTC	CASSALGSSYNEQFF
TRBD1	TRBV5-4	NA	TRBJ1-1	TGTGCCAGCAGCTCGACAGGGGGCGGGCCTGAAGCTTTCTTT	CASSSTGGGPEAFF
NA	TRBV4-1	NA	TRBJ2-3	TGCGCCAGCAGCCAGGCCCGGTATAGCACAGATACGCAGTATTTT	CASSQARYSTDTQYF
NA	TRBV2	NA	TRBJ2-3	TGTGCCAGCAGTGATCCCCAGGGCCCGAACACGCAGTATTTT	CASSDPQGPNTQYF
NA	TRBV28	NA	TRBJ1-1	TGTGCCAGCAGTTTTCGGACAGAAGCTTTCTTT	CASSFRTEAFF
NA	TRBV28	NA	TRBJ2-4	TGTGCCAGCAGTTTCCCTGGGGGGGGCAAAGCCAAAAACATTCAGTACTTC	CASSFPGGGKAKNIQYF
NA	TRBV5-1	NA	TRBJ2-3	TGCGCCAGCAGCGCGTTTGGCGGGGGCCCCACAGATACGCAGTATTTT	CASSAFGGGPTDTQYF
NA	TRBV7-2	NA	TRBJ2-5	TGTGCCAGCAGCTTAACTCCTTGGCCCCAAGAGACCCAGTACTTC	CASSLTPWPQETQYF
NA	TRBV5-1	NA	TRBJ1-1	TGCGCCAGCAGCTGGGGGAGGGGGACGAGCACTGAAGCTTTCTTT	CASSWGRGTSTEAFF
TRBD1	TRBV28	NA	TRBJ2-3	TGTGCCAGCAGCGGACAGGGCACAGATACGCAGTATTTT	CASSGQGTDTQYF
NA	TRBV19	NA	TRBJ2-7	TGTGCCAGTAGTATATCGAGGGATCGGGAGCAGTACTTC	CASSISRDREQYF
NA	TRBV4-2	NA	TRBJ2-7	TGTGCCAGCAGCCAGGACTCCTACGAGCAGTACTTC	CASSQDSYEQYF
NA	TRBV10-3	NA	TRBJ2-3	TGTGCCATCAGTAATCCGCAGCCGCAGTATTTT	CAISNPQPQYF
NA	TRBV7-2	NA	TRBJ2-7	TGTGCCAGCAGCGAGGGACTGCGCGCGGAGCAGTACTTC	CASSEGLRAEQYF
TRBD2	TRBV11-3	NA	TRBJ2-5	TGTGCCAGCAGCTCCGCCGGGACTAGCGGGGGGGCCGGTAAGACCCAGTACTTC	CASSSAGTSGGAGKTQYF
NA	TRBV2	NA	TRBJ1-1	TGTGCCAGTGGGGGGAGGGTTCAGAACACTGAAGCTTTCTTT	CASGGRVQNTEAFF
NA	TRBV7-8	NA	TRBJ1-2	TGTGCCAGCAGCTCGTCGGGGGGAGCCAACTATGACTACACCTTC	CASSSSGGANYDYTF
NA	TRBV5-1	NA	TRBJ1-6	TGCGCCAGCAGCGCGATGGGCACGGGCTCACCCCTCCACTTT	CASSAMGTGSPLHF
TRBD1	TRBV5-1	NA	TRBJ1-1	TGCGCCAGCAGCTCGACAGGGGGCGGTGGCACTGAAGCTTTCTTT	CASSSTGGGGTEAFF
NA	TRBV5-5	NA	TRBJ2-2	TGTGCCAGCAGTGCGGACAGATCGGGGGACTACACCGGGGAGCTGTTTTTT	CASSADRSGDYTGELFF
TRBD2	TRBV5-1	NA	TRBJ2-7	TGCGCCAGCAGCGGAGCGGGGCCCTACGAGCAGTACTTC	CASSGAGPYEQYF